What follows is one T cell receptor (beta chain) and its context. This clonotype has just a few counts. Its antigen is still unknown. Per-base qualities were not stored, and no clone one base away is much larger. The junction shows trimming of 2 bases on V and 1 base on J, plus 18 bases between the germline ends. Including the terminal cysteine and phenylalanine, the CDR3 comprises 17 residues. The DNA shown is the 51-base CDR3, in frame from base 1. From a lookup of the germline V gene, CDR1 and CDR2 are SGHRS and YFSETQ. The data are from a study of identical twins (dated by TCRdb to 2016 to 2018). As for the study more broadly: The study deep-sequenced TCR alpha and beta repertoires from monozygotic twins, unrelated adults of various ages and cord blood to test whether fetal clonotypes persist. To rule out contamination, the twin experiments were replicated at different times with different library preparation protocols. Study-wide conclusions, independent of this receptor: Compared with coincidental sharing between unrelated individuals, out-of-frame TCR alpha sequences shared between twins had an excess of sequences with low generation probability. Because the same donors could not be followed over many years, the conclusions relied on cross-sectional statistical analysis. A weaker excess of twin sharing was found in beta out-of-frame sequences because the signal-to-noise ratio was lowered by fewer shared sequences. Abundant cord blood beta clonotypes carried fewer insertions; young adult naive repertoires showed a weaker similar trend, while memory repertoires showed none. Out-of-frame TCR alpha sharing in monozygotic twins was systematically underestimated by recombination models, whereas sharing between unrelated individuals was in agreement with the recombination models. Invariant T cells such as MAIT and iNKT could partly confound zero-insertion analyses, although diverse VJ usage argued against such confounding for most clonotypes.

The library was generated by 5' RACE. The sample was run on an Illumina HiSeq 2000. A universal primer binding site was introduced by template switching, and a unique molecular identifier was present in the final cDNA, enabling accurate counting of TCR cDNA molecules. Specific primers in the conserved constant-segment region were used to synthesize first-strand cDNA for TCR alpha and beta chains. To control for contamination, each cDNA library was double barcoded with a SMART-Mk sample barcode plus Illumina barcodes. Two successive PCR steps introduced TruSeq adapter sequences along with Illumina sample barcodes. The TCR alpha and beta cDNA libraries were sequenced on the Illumina HiSeq platform using custom primers. In the authors' own workflow: Raw reads were processed with MiGEC to extract unique molecular identifiers, and MiXCR was used to determine CDR3 positions. For each individual, recombination models were inferred using an EM algorithm with the repgenHMM and IGoR tools. Shared clonotypes were analyzed with the tcR package in R, and sharing was normalized by the product of cloneset sizes. To study raw recombination without the effects of thymic and clonal selection, out-of-frame nonproductive sequences were analyzed. TCRdb cleaned the public reads at Q25 with fastp, built clones with MiXCR and kept in-frame beta chains. Every distinct CDR3 protein forms one entry, paired with its most common genes and DNA. The V and J calls here are based on TCRdb, not the publication. The sample records about 890,000 distinct CDR3 sequences, 10% to 15% of which are singletons. The ten largest clonotypes hold about 1.5% of the sample.

All donors were healthy Caucasians. The twin cohort comprised three pairs of female monozygotic twins, all aged roughly 18 to 30 years. Peripheral blood mononuclear cells were the source from which RNA for the TCR libraries was isolated. This sample also belongs to another study, concerning yellow fever vaccine responses in identical twins. From that second study: According to the authors, the vaccine-induced T cell response in identical twins seemed to be partly convergent and partly specific to each individual. In identical twins, the study followed T cell clones that responded to the vaccine with precision.

The V gene is TRBV5-1 and the J gene is TRBJ1-1; TRBD1 is a weak D gene call, 6 bases matching. This sequence originates from a young woman in good health. The specimen sequenced was PBMCs. The CDR3 protein sequence reads: CASSFPSGAKGNTEAFF. The DNA is TGCGCCAGCAGCTTCCCGTCGGGGGCGAAGGGGAACACTGAAGCTTTCTTT.